This T cell receptor (beta chain) stems from a study of cytomegalovirus exposure and HLA in healthy donors. General study results and limits: Follow-up analysis later connected one missense variant in DCLRE1C with trimming of TCR beta V- and J-genes.

In regard to this clone: Its antigen is unidentified.

PCR amplification relied on 60 Vbeta primers (plus 13 Jbeta primers). In the authors' workflow: As a later analysis found, there were 82 million or so unique TCR beta chains, of which roughly 11 million were shared. Sequencing was performed with immunoSEQ multiplex PCR; in TCRdb, only in-frame clones are kept and a portion is missing. V, J and clone size reflect that table, while D and trimming were determined from the DNA. This listing includes fewer than 150,000 clones. CDR1 is SGHAT, CDR2 FQNNGV, per germline. After removal of 3 bases from V and 11 bases from J, the junction contained 10 bases not matched to a gene. The CDR3 extends over 14 amino acids.

This sequence was found in a man in his forties in good health and CMV-seronegative. The rearrangement uses TRBV11-2 and TRBJ1-1, with 9 nucleotides matching TRBD1. The sample taken for sequencing was PBMCs. CDR3 DNA sequence: TGTGCCAGCAGCTTCGGGACAGGGACGATTGAGGCTTTCTTT. Translation: CASSFGTGTIEAFF.